The 23 T cell receptor beta chains below come from one sample, sequenced in a study of blood T cell repertoires in COVID-19. The table came from immunoSEQ multiplex PCR; TCRdb's copy has only in-frame clones and leaves some out. The data contain 180,000 or so clones, about 86% of them seen just once; the ten biggest clones take up 0.99%. The source material was peripheral blood. The receptor set was obtained from a man younger than 35 with acute or convalescent COVID-19.

The DNA for the CDR3 is TGTGCCAGCAGCCCAGGAATGGCTATGAACACTGAAGCTTTCTTT. Its protein product is CASSPGMAMNTEAFF. The V gene is TRBV6-5, the J gene TRBJ1-1; D unresolved. V lost 6 bases and J 0 bases, leaving 14 bases between the germline ends. The CDR3 is 15 residues long. Germline V gene sequence: CDR1 MNHEY, CDR2 SVGAGI.

This chain connects TRBV12-3 or TRBV12-4 to TRBJ2-3; 9 nucleotides agree with TRBD2. The V segment lost 7 bases and the J segment 8 bases; nucleotides outside the gene matches: 4. The CDR3 is 12 amino acids. The CDR3 sequence: CASKRGVGTQYF. In nucleotides, the CDR3 is TGTGCCAGCAAGCGGGGGGTTGGTACGCAGTATTTT.

V and J are TRBV12-3 or TRBV12-4 and TRBJ2-7; a possible D gene is TRBD1 (5 bases). The CDR3 totals 12 residues. Between the trimmed V and J ends, which lost 5 bases and 3 bases, there was a span of 8 bases. The CDR3 loop is CASSDDSYEQYF. The CDR3 DNA reads as TGTGCCAGCAGTGACGACAGCTACGAGCAGTACTTC.

This rearrangement joins TRBV7-8 to TRBJ1-1; TRBD1 is a possible D gene (6 bases). This CDR3 is built from 16 residues. The V gene lost 1 base and the J gene lost 6 bases, with 18 bases spanning the gap. Germline lookup yields CDR1 SGHVS and CDR2 FQNEAQ. DNA of the CDR3: TGTGCCAGCAGCTTAGTGAGACCCCAGGGGAGGGCTGAAGCTTTCTTT. Translating gives CASSLVRPQGRAEAFF.

The chain couples TRBV20-1 to TRBJ2-5, with TRBD2 as a possible D gene (7 bases). Trimming left V 3 bases short and J 1 base short, with 15 bases between. Germline assignment: CDR1 DFQATT and CDR2 SNEGSKA (reference sequence). This CDR3 is built from 15 residues. The CDR3 loop is CSASTGGGLQETQYF. The CDR3 DNA follows: TGCAGTGCTAGTACTGGCGGGGGCCTCCAAGAGACCCAGTACTTC.

This clone turned up a few times. The chain uses TRBV19 and TRBJ2-1, with TRBD1 identical over 10 bases. Germline loops: CDR1 LNHDA, CDR2 SQIVND (reference sequence). This CDR3 is built from 16 residues. The junction had 10 bases not matched to a gene; V was cut back by 5 bases and J by 6 bases. CDR3: CASSAPGQGMINEQFF. As DNA, the CDR3 is TGTGCCAGTAGTGCGCCGGGACAGGGGATGATCAATGAGCAGTTCTTC.

The CDR3: CAWSVTGDQPQHF. CDR3 coding DNA: TGTGCCTGGAGTGTGACAGGCGATCAGCCCCAGCATTTT. The gene calls are TRBV30 and TRBJ1-5, with D perhaps matching TRBD1 (6 bases). The CDR3 consists of 13 residues. Per the germline V gene, CDR1 is GTSNPN and CDR2 is SVGIG (reference sequence). V was shortened by 0 bases and J by 5 bases, with 8 bases between the two germline ends.

This chain links TRBV6-1 with TRBJ2-1; D gene unclear. Germline V gives CDR1 MNHNS, CDR2 SASEGT. The CDR3 consists of 15 residues. Trimming pared 0 bases from V and 0 bases from J, leaving 6 bases between. This chain's CDR3 is CASSEAVSSYNEQFF. CDR3 nucleotide sequence: TGTGCCAGCAGTGAAGCCGTGAGCTCCTACAATGAGCAGTTCTTC.

This clone was seen a handful of times. The chain links TRBV28 to TRBJ1-2, with D possibly being TRBD1 (5 bases). Per the germline V gene, CDR1 is MDHEN and CDR2 is SYDVKM. This CDR3 spans 17 amino acids. The ends were cut back, 4 bases at V and 5 bases at J, with 23 bases in the middle. The DNA for the CDR3 is TGTGCCAGCAGTTCTCCCGGGGGATTGGTTAGCCTATATGGCTACACCTTC. Its protein is CASSSPGGLVSLYGYTF.

The chain combines TRBV6-6 with TRBJ2-1; 13 positions match TRBD2. Losses at the gene ends were 5 bases for V and 0 bases for J; bases not matched to a gene: 22. CDR3 length: 23 residues. Germline-derived CDR1 and CDR2 are MNHNY and SVGAGI (reference sequence). CDR3 sequence: CASSPQLGSGTSGTNSSYNEQFF. CDR3 DNA: TGTGCCAGCAGTCCCCAACTCGGTTCCGGGACTAGCGGGACTAATAGCTCCTACAATGAGCAGTTCTTC.

The chain carries TRBV5-1 and TRBJ2-1; 8 bases fit TRBD2. There are 15 residues in the CDR3. Germline V gives CDR1 SGHRS, CDR2 YFSETQ. V was pared by 9 bases and J by 5 bases, with 13 bases of the junction left unmatched. Here the CDR3 DNA reads TGCGCCACAAGACCCCCGGGACTAGTAGACAATGAGCAGTTCTTC. This translates into CATRPPGLVDNEQFF.

The CDR3 DNA reads TGCGCCAGCAGCTTGTTTGAGGGCAGGATCATGAACACCGGGGAGCTGTTTTTT. Translation gives CASSLFEGRIMNTGELFF. This chain joins TRBV5-1 and TRBJ2-2; D is possibly TRBD2 (5 bases). CDR3 length: 18 residues. Germline loops: CDR1 SGHRS, CDR2 YFSETQ. Trimming took off 1 base at V and 1 base at J, with 17 bases between the two ends.

V gene TRBV19 combines with J gene TRBJ2-6; D gene uncertain. CDR1 and CDR2 from the germline V gene are LNHDA and SQIVND (reference sequence). Trimming stripped 9 bases from V and 0 bases from J, with 18 bases between. The CDR3 has 17 residues. The CDR3 region has the DNA TGTGCCAGCCTGTCGCCTACAGCATACTCTGGGGCCAACGTCCTGACTTTC. This translates into CASLSPTAYSGANVLTF. The variable domain in full, with the rest retrieved from reference TRBV19 and TRBJ2-6, is DGGITQSPKYLFRKEGQNVTLSCEQNLNHDAMYWYRQDPGQGLRLIYYSQIVNDFQKGDIAEGYSVSREKKESFPLTVTSAQKNPTAFYLCASLSPTAYSGANVLTFGAGSRLTVL.

In this sample, this clone turned up a few times. The chain has TRBV5-1 and TRBJ2-5, with TRBD1 identical over 7 bases. Trimming took 4 bases from V and 4 from J; bases not matched to a gene: 4. The CDR3 runs 13 residues. Germline V gene lookup returns CDR1 SGHRS and CDR2 YFSETQ. As DNA, the CDR3 is TGCGCCAGCAGCCTGGGGACAGCAGAGACCCAGTACTTC. Translating gives CASSLGTAETQYF.

The chain links TRBV12-3 or TRBV12-4 to TRBJ1-1, with TRBD1 identical over 7 bases. The trim removed 7 bases at V and 5 bases at J, leaving 7 bases unmatched. The CDR3 runs to 13 residues. CDR3 in DNA: TGTGCCAGCACCGAGCAGGGGGTTACTGAAGCTTTCTTT. The encoded protein is CASTEQGVTEAFF.

The V call is TRBV5-1, the J call TRBJ1-1; a weak D match, TRBD1 (5 bases). Trimming cost V 4 bases and J 5 bases, with 12 bases left between them. From germline, CDR1 is SGHRS and CDR2 YFSETQ. The CDR3 is made up of 13 amino acids. CDR3 sequence: CASSPGGVTEAFF. The CDR3 DNA reads TGCGCCAGCAGCCCGGGGGGAGTAACTGAAGCTTTCTTT.

This clone was seen a handful of times. V gene TRBV14 combines with J gene TRBJ1-2, with 8 bases fitting TRBD1. With V trimmed by 4 bases and J by 4 bases, 11 bases remained unmatched. CDR1 SGHDN and CDR2 FVKESK come from the germline V gene. The CDR3 has 16 residues. CDR3 loop: CASSPSMDRVAYGYTF. The CDR3 bases are TGTGCCAGCAGCCCTTCCATGGACAGGGTGGCCTATGGCTACACCTTC.

This clone showed up just once. The gene calls are TRBV7-8 and TRBJ2-7, with TRBD2 identical over 11 bases. Unmatched junction bases numbered 7, after V lost 3 bases and J lost 3 bases. The CDR3 is 16 residues long. Germline-derived CDR1 and CDR2 are SGHVS and FQNEAQ. The DNA for the CDR3 is TGTGCCAGCAGCTTGGTTACTAGCGGGGGCCTCTACGAGCAGTACTTC. Its protein is CASSLVTSGGLYEQYF.

This clone was seen a single time. The chain couples TRBV19 to TRBJ1-5; tentative D call: TRBD1 (6 bases). V gave up 7 bases and J gave up 4 bases, with 35 bases separating them. This CDR3 is built from 21 residues. The germline V gene has CDR1 LNHDA and CDR2 SQIVND (reference sequence). The CDR3 bases are TGTGCCAGTACGGGGGGAGGGGGGCACCCACGACCAACCGGGAAGAATCAGCCCCAGCATTTT. As protein: CASTGGGGHPRPTGKNQPQHF. The complete variable domain, with remaining parts taken from reference TRBV19 and TRBJ1-5, reads DGGITQSPKYLFRKEGQNVTLSCEQNLNHDAMYWYRQDPGQGLRLIYYSQIVNDFQKGDIAEGYSVSREKKESFPLTVTSAQKNPTAFYLCASTGGGGHPRPTGKNQPQHFGDGTRLSIL.

This clone has only one observation. CDR3 loop: CATTGTSGGGYNEQFF. DNA for the CDR3: TGTGCCACAACCGGAACTAGCGGGGGGGGCTACAATGAGCAGTTCTTC. The V gene is TRBV5-3, the J gene TRBJ2-1; TRBD2 agrees at 13 bases. TRBV5-3 is sorted into the ORF group, with uncertain function. CDR3 length equals 16 residues. After removal of 9 bases from V and 3 bases from J, the junction contained 9 bases not matched to a gene.

The J gene is TRBJ1-4, the V gene TRBV28; 7 bases map to TRBD1. Germline values: CDR1 MDHEN, CDR2 SYDVKM. The CDR3 spans 14 residues. V shed 6 bases, J shed 4 bases, and the junction held 5 bases outside the gene matches. CDR3: CASRRQGVNEKLFF. As DNA, the CDR3 is TGTGCCAGCAGACGGCAGGGGGTTAATGAAAAACTGTTTTTT.

The chain couples TRBV9 to TRBJ1-6; a possible D gene is TRBD1 (5 bases). Between the trimmed V and J ends, which lost 1 base and 6 bases, there was a span of 14 bases. The germline gives CDR1 SGDLS, CDR2 YYNGEE. This CDR3 is 16 amino acids long. The CDR3 loop is CASSVQGLMGNSPLHF. Here the CDR3 DNA reads TGTGCCAGCAGCGTACAGGGACTGATGGGTAATTCACCCCTCCACTTT.

The J gene is TRBJ1-5, the V gene TRBV6-1; D gene unclear. The CDR3 is 14 amino acids. Trimming left V 5 bases short and J 2 bases short, with 10 bases between. Per germline, CDR1 MNHNS and CDR2 SASEGT. The CDR3 reads CASSRGVGNQPQHF. The DNA for the CDR3 is TGTGCCAGCAGTCGCGGGGTTGGCAATCAGCCCCAGCATTTT.